The 14 T cell receptor beta chains below come from one sample, sequenced in a study of T cell repertoires and Cas9 in healthy adults. Only in-frame clones appear in the TCRdb table, and some are missing; sequencing was by immunoSEQ multiplex PCR. The sample carries 22,000 or so clones, roughly 90% recorded once. Specimen: CD4+ effector T cells (CD127+, CD25-, CD137-, CD154-) from PBMCs; culture status not recorded. All receptors derive from a human donor in good health.

The chain uses TRBV5-1 and TRBJ2-7, with 10 bases that match TRBD1. This CDR3 spans 14 amino acids. Germline V CDR1 and CDR2: SGHRS, YFSETQ. The V gene end was trimmed by 6 bases and the J gene end by 4 bases; junction bases not matched to a gene: 7. CDR3 nucleotides: TGCGCCAGCAATTTTGGACAGGGGGTTTACGAGCAGTACTTC. Translation gives CASNFGQGVYEQYF.

The chain employs TRBV7-2 and TRBJ2-3, with 8 bases fitting TRBD2. V dropped 5 bases and J dropped 0; count of bases not matched to a gene: 7. CDR3 length: 16 amino acids. From germline, CDR1 is SGHTA and CDR2 FQGNSA. The CDR3 protein is CASSPRAGVSTDTQYF. The CDR3 DNA reads TGTGCCAGCAGCCCTCGAGCGGGAGTTAGCACAGATACGCAGTATTTT.

The J gene is TRBJ2-7, the V gene TRBV7-3, with a possible D match to TRBD1 (5 bases). Germline V lookup: CDR1 SGHTA, CDR2 FQGTGA. The CDR3 loop spans 13 amino acids. Between the trimmed V and J ends, which lost 0 bases and 5 bases, there was a span of 8 bases. DNA for the CDR3: TGTGCCAGCAGCTTAACCAGGGCCCACGAGCAGTACTTC. This codes for CASSLTRAHEQYF.

The V gene is TRBV6-5, the J gene TRBJ1-6; no clear D. Germline-derived CDR1 and CDR2 are MNHEY and SVGAGI. This CDR3 is built from 11 residues. V lost 7 bases and J lost 5, with 3 bases in between. As DNA, the CDR3 is TGTGCCAGCACGCATAATTCACCCCTCCACTTT. Protein sequence: CASTHNSPLHF.

The rearrangement links TRBV5-1 to TRBJ1-1; tentative D call: TRBD1 (5 bases). V lost 3 bases, J lost 1 base, and 7 bases lay in between. The CDR3 is made up of 13 amino acids. Germline CDR1 SGHRS, CDR2 YFSETQ. CDR3 DNA: TGCGCCAGCAGCTCCCAGGGGAACACTGAAGCTTTCTTT. It is translated as CASSSQGNTEAFF.

The chain uses TRBV7-2 and TRBJ2-7; D not resolved. Germline lookup yields CDR1 SGHTA and CDR2 FQGNSA. This CDR3 has 15 residues. The V and J ends lost 1 base and 3 bases respectively, with 13 bases between them. CDR3 region: CASSLVWGGDYEQYF. The CDR3 DNA follows: TGTGCCAGCAGCTTAGTTTGGGGTGGGGACTACGAGCAGTACTTC.

V gene TRBV5-1 combines with J gene TRBJ2-1; D gene ambiguous. The CDR3 spans 14 residues. CDR1 and CDR2 from the germline V gene are SGHRS and YFSETQ. The V gene lost 2 bases and the J gene lost 1 base, with 7 bases spanning the gap. The CDR3 coding sequence is TGCGCCAGCAGCTTAAGTGGTTCCTACAATGAGCAGTTCTTC. Translating gives CASSLSGSYNEQFF.

This sequence joins TRBV4-1 and TRBJ2-1, with 9 bases lining up with TRBD1. Unmatched junction bases numbered 15, after V lost 6 bases and J lost 0 bases. This CDR3 has 19 residues. Germline V gives CDR1 MGHRA, CDR2 YSYEKL. The CDR3 region is CASSREGQGKKSSYNEQFF. The CDR3 DNA is TGCGCCAGCAGTCGAGAGGGACAGGGTAAAAAGAGCTCCTACAATGAGCAGTTCTTC.

J is TRBJ1-2 and V is TRBV4-1; D unclear. Trimming removed 1 base from V and 6 bases from J, with 18 bases in between. Germline loops: CDR1 MGHRA, CDR2 YSYEKL. This CDR3 spans 16 amino acids. In DNA form, the CDR3 reads TGCGCCAGCAGCCAAGTAAACTTGATTGCTAGGGATGGCTACACCTTC. Protein: CASSQVNLIARDGYTF.

This chain joins TRBV7-9 and TRBJ2-1; D uncertain. CDR1 is SEHNR and CDR2 is FQNEAQ in the germline V gene (reference sequence). V lost 2 bases and J 8 bases, leaving 10 bases between the germline ends. This CDR3 is 13 amino acids long. CDR3 sequence: CASSLLGIDEQFF. Written as DNA, the CDR3 is TGTGCCAGCAGCTTATTGGGGATAGATGAGCAGTTCTTC. Variable domain in full (rest from reference TRBV7-9 and TRBJ2-1): DTGVSQNPRHKITKRGQNVTFRCDPISEHNRLYWYRQTLGQGPEFLTYFQNEAQLEKSRLLSDRFSAERPKGSFSTLEIQRTEQGDSAMYLCASSLLGIDEQFFGPGTRLTVL.

In this sample, this clone turned up once. The rearrangement joins TRBV11-3 to TRBJ2-3; D perhaps matches TRBD2 (5 bases). This CDR3 contains 14 residues. Germline loops: CDR1 SGHNT, CDR2 YENEEA. V was cut by 8 bases and J by 2 bases, with 14 bases left in between. For the CDR3, the DNA is TGTGCCAGCCAGGACTTCGTCGACACAGATACGCAGTATTTT. Encoded protein: CASQDFVDTDTQYF.

This clone showed up just once. The rearrangement joins TRBV28 to TRBJ1-2; no clear D. CDR3 size: 14 residues. With 5 bases removed from V and 0 bases from J, the gap between germline ends came to 10 bases. Germline V lookup: CDR1 MDHEN, CDR2 SYDVKM. CDR3 sequence: CASSPAIANYGYTF. In DNA, the CDR3 is TGTGCCAGCAGTCCCGCAATAGCTAACTATGGCTACACCTTC.

The V gene is TRBV6-5, the J gene TRBJ1-5; 8 bases are a match to TRBD1. V lost 6 bases and J lost 4; bases outside the gene matches: 8. The CDR3 runs 15 residues. The germline CDR1 and CDR2 sequences are MNHEY and SVGAGI. Here the CDR3 DNA reads TGTGCCAGCAGCGGACAGGGAGGTGGTAATCAGCCCCAGCATTTT. It codes for CASSGQGGGNQPQHF.

The chain uses TRBV7-9 and TRBJ1-2, with D possibly TRBD1 on 5 matching bases. The CDR3 covers 13 residues. Germline V lookup: CDR1 SEHNR, CDR2 FQNEAQ (reference sequence). V lost 5 bases and J 2 bases, leaving 9 bases between the germline ends. CDR3: CASSTGTNYGYTF. In DNA form, the CDR3 reads TGTGCCAGCAGCACCGGGACGAACTATGGCTACACCTTC.